These 10 T cell receptor beta chains were all obtained from the same sample, sequenced in a study of cytomegalovirus exposure and HLA in healthy donors (dated by TCRdb to 2015 to 2018). The protocol used for the library was the immunoSEQ multiplex PCR assay. A mixture of 60 forward primers for TCR Vbeta segments and 13 reverse primers for TCR Jbeta segments was used in the multiplex PCR. In its TCRdb copy, this immuneACCESS table keeps in-frame sequences only and misses some clones. Where compared with another copy, unresolved V genes explain less than half of these, and the others have no known cause. The sample records roughly 200,000 clones, roughly 13% of which are singletons. The top ten clonotypes cover under 10% of the sample. Sequencing was performed on PBMCs. The receptors derive from a man aged 50-60 years in good health and CMV-seropositive.

The V call is TRBV13, the J call TRBJ2-3; a weak D match, TRBD1 (6 bases). Trimming cost V 3 bases and J 1 base, with 11 bases left between them. Per the germline V gene, CDR1 is PRHDT and CDR2 is FYEKMQ (reference sequence). The CDR3 consists of 15 residues. The CDR3 reads CASSFQGTGTDTQYF. CDR3 DNA sequence: TGTGCCAGCAGCTTTCAGGGGACGGGCACAGATACGCAGTATTTT.

This clone was seen a few times. This chain connects TRBV11-3 to TRBJ1-4, with unresolved D. V shed 4 bases and J shed 8 bases, with 14 bases lying between them. Germline CDR1 reads SGHNT; CDR2 reads YENEEA. CDR3 length: 14 residues. For the CDR3, the DNA is TGTGCCAGCAGCTATCAAGGCCCGGGGGAAAAACTGTTTTTT. Protein product: CASSYQGPGEKLFF.

Remarks on this clone: In this CDR3 the conserved last residue, phenylalanine or tryptophan, is missing, so a read error is likely. This chain links TRBV5-1 with TRBJ1-6; no reliable D call. Germline CDR1 is SGHRS and CDR2 is YFSETQ. There are 16 residues in the CDR3. V was pared by 0 bases and J by 0 bases, with 7 bases between. CDR3 in DNA: TGCGCCAGCAGCTTGGGAGAGGGCTCCTATAATTCACCCCTCCACGTT. As protein: CASSLGEGSYNSPLHV.

This clone was detected a few times. The chain has TRBV10-2 and TRBJ1-4; TRBD1 matches 9 bases. The CDR3 covers 14 residues. Per the germline V gene, CDR1 is WSHSY and CDR2 is SAAADI. The V segment lost 6 bases and the J segment 7 bases; nucleotides outside the gene matches: 6. The DNA for the CDR3 is TGCGCCAGCAGGGGACAGGGTGGGAGTGAAAAACTGTTTTTT. Protein sequence: CASRGQGGSEKLFF.

This clone was observed a handful of times. V gene TRBV7-2 combines with J gene TRBJ1-1, with no clear D. The V gene lost 3 bases and the J gene lost 1 base, with 18 bases spanning the gap. The germline V gene has CDR1 SGHTA and CDR2 FQGNSA. The CDR3 sequence is 17 residues long. The CDR3 sequence is CASSLGGLTVKNTEAFF. The CDR3 DNA follows: TGTGCCAGCAGCTTGGGAGGACTCACGGTTAAGAACACTGAAGCTTTCTTT.

This clone was recorded a few times. The chain recombines TRBV11-3 with TRBJ2-2; D perhaps matches TRBD2 (6 bases). Trimming took 5 bases from V and 2 from J, leaving 15 bases between them. Germline CDR1 and CDR2: SGHNT and YENEEA. CDR3 length: 16 residues. The CDR3 DNA follows: TGTGCCAGCAGCCCCGCCCGGAGGGGAAACACCGGGGAGCTGTTTTTT. This gives the protein CASSPARRGNTGELFF.

The rearrangement uses TRBV5-1 and TRBJ2-6; 7 bases map to TRBD1. V shed 3 bases and J 0 bases; nucleotides not matched to a gene: 0. The CDR3 is made up of 15 amino acids. Per the germline V gene, CDR1 is SGHRS and CDR2 is YFSETQ. CDR3 region: CASSSGGSGANVLTF. Here the CDR3 DNA reads TGCGCCAGCAGCTCAGGGGGCTCTGGGGCCAACGTCCTGACTTTC.

This clone was detected only a few times. The chain combines TRBV6-6 with TRBJ2-1; D is unresolved. The CDR3 has 13 amino acids. The germline CDR1 and CDR2 sequences are MNHNY and SVGAGI (reference sequence). The V end lost 7 bases, the J end lost 5 bases, and 12 bases lay between the germline ends. As DNA, the CDR3 is TGTGCCAGCACCCGCCAACGGGACAATGAGCAGTTCTTC. It yields the protein CASTRQRDNEQFF.

This clone came up a few times. J is TRBJ1-2 and V is TRBV19; tentatively, D is TRBD1 (5 bases). Between the trimmed V and J ends, which lost 7 bases and 0 bases, there was a span of 9 bases. This CDR3 comprises 13 residues. In germline, CDR1 is LNHDA, CDR2 SQIVND (reference sequence). CDR3 bases: TGTGCCAGTAAGGAGACAGCTAACTATGGCTACACCTTC. This codes for CASKETANYGYTF.

The CDR3, as DNA: TGTGCCAGCAGCGGACAGGGGCTTAATGAAAAACTGTTTTTT. Protein product: CASSGQGLNEKLFF. The rearrangement uses TRBV5-4 and TRBJ1-4, with TRBD1 identical over 9 bases. The length of the CDR3 is 14 residues. Germline CDR1 reads SGHNT; CDR2 reads YYREEE (reference sequence). Trimming removed 4 bases from V and 4 bases from J; junction bases left unmatched: 2.